The 6 T cell receptor beta chains below were found in one sample sequenced in a study of T cell changes during pregnancy in multiple sclerosis (dated by TCRdb to the late 2010s). Libraries were constructed by the immunoSEQ multiplex PCR assay. As stored in TCRdb, this immuneACCESS dataset retains in-frame rearrangements with V and J assigned. A fraction of the clones does not appear; measured against another copy, unresolved V genes explain less than half of the discrepancy, and the remainder lacks a known reason. The sample contains tens of thousands of clones, 85% to 95% of them found a single time. Of the sample, approximately 0.39% is held by the ten largest clones. This specimen consisted of CD4+ T cells from peripheral blood mononuclear cells, obtained in the second trimester of pregnancy. These receptors all stem from a female donor with multiple sclerosis, enrolled in a pregnancy study.

The gene calls are TRBV18 and TRBJ2-7; 7 bases are a match to TRBD1. This CDR3 comprises 14 residues. The junction had 4 bases not matched to a gene; V was cut back by 0 bases and J by 5 bases. Germline loops: CDR1 KGHSH, CDR2 LQKENI. CDR3 sequence (DNA): TGTGCCAGCTCACCACCCGACAGGGTTAACGAGCAGTACTTC. Protein product: CASSPPDRVNEQYF.

The CDR3 region has the DNA TGTGCCTCGCAGGGCACCTATGGCTACACCTTC. This sequence encodes CASQGTYGYTF. The gene calls are TRBV30 and TRBJ1-2; D may be TRBD1 (5 bases). Germline V gene sequence: CDR1 GTSNPN, CDR2 SVGIG (reference sequence). This CDR3 region has 11 residues. V was pared by 7 bases and J by 4 bases, with 10 bases between. The variable domain in full, with the rest retrieved from reference TRBV30 and TRBJ1-2, is SQTIHQWPATLVQPVGSPLSLECTVEGTSNPNLYWYRQAAGRGLQLLFYSVGIGQISSEVPQNLSASRPQDRQFILSSKKLLLSDSGFYLCASQGTYGYTFGSGTRLTVV.

V usage is TRBV7-2 and J usage is TRBJ2-7; 9 nucleotides align to TRBD2. The CDR3 sequence is 15 residues long. Germline V gene lookup returns CDR1 SGHTA and CDR2 FQGNSA. The V segment lost 1 base and the J segment 2 bases; nucleotides outside the gene matches: 3. The CDR3 nucleotides read TGTGCCAGCAGCTTAGGCGGCGGGAGGGCCTACGAGCAGTACTTC. Translating gives CASSLGGGRAYEQYF.

In its sample, this clone was seen once. The genes are TRBV30 and TRBJ2-7, with D tentatively TRBD1 (6 bases). Germline V CDR1 and CDR2: GTSNPN, SVGIG (reference sequence). The V end lost 2 bases, the J end lost 5 bases, and 10 bases lay between the germline ends. The CDR3 runs 12 residues. The CDR3 DNA follows: TGTGCCTGGAGTAGACAGGTAAACGAGCAGTACTTC. Protein sequence: CAWSRQVNEQYF. The complete variable domain, with remaining parts taken from reference TRBV30 and TRBJ2-7, reads SQTIHQWPATLVQPVGSPLSLECTVEGTSNPNLYWYRQAAGRGLQLLFYSVGIGQISSEVPQNLSASRPQDRQFILSSKKLLLSDSGFYLCAWSRQVNEQYFGPGTRLTVT.

The chain couples TRBV27 to TRBJ1-2, with D maybe TRBD1 (5 bases). Trimming took 5 bases from V and 8 from J, leaving 15 bases between them. CDR1 is MNHEY, CDR2 SMNVEV, per germline (reference sequence). CDR3 length: 13 residues. CDR3 protein: CASSNQGIGGYTF. The DNA of the CDR3 is TGTGCCAGCAGTAACCAGGGTATCGGGGGCTACACCTTC.

J is TRBJ1-3 and V is TRBV30; 10 bases fit TRBD1. There are 18 residues in the CDR3. J was trimmed by 0 bases and V by 0 bases; bases with no gene match: 8. Germline lookup yields CDR1 GTSNPN and CDR2 SVGIG (reference sequence). CDR3 in amino acids: CAWSVWGQGMSSGNTIYF. Here the CDR3 DNA reads TGTGCCTGGAGTGTATGGGGACAGGGGATGAGCTCTGGAAACACCATATATTTT.